This TCR beta chain was identified in a study of blood T cell repertoires in COVID-19. Study at large: The origin of the acute and convalescent COVID-19 samples was the United States, Italy and Spain.

Assay used: immunoSEQ multiplex PCR; TCRdb lists only in-frame clones, some missing. The profile shows 200,000 or so clones, 75% to 85% of them singletons. The CDR3 extends over 14 amino acids. Unmatched junction bases numbered 5, after V lost 11 bases and J lost 3 bases. CDR1 is MNHNY and CDR2 is SVGAGI in the germline V gene (reference sequence). The specimen was peripheral blood. V is TRBV6-6 and J is TRBJ2-2; 11 positions match TRBD2. The clonotype was recovered from a woman of 80 years or more with COVID-19, enrolled during active disease. This CDR3 is CAGKLAGDTGELFF. In DNA form, the CDR3 reads TGTGCCGGGAAACTAGCGGGAGACACCGGGGAGCTGTTTTTT.